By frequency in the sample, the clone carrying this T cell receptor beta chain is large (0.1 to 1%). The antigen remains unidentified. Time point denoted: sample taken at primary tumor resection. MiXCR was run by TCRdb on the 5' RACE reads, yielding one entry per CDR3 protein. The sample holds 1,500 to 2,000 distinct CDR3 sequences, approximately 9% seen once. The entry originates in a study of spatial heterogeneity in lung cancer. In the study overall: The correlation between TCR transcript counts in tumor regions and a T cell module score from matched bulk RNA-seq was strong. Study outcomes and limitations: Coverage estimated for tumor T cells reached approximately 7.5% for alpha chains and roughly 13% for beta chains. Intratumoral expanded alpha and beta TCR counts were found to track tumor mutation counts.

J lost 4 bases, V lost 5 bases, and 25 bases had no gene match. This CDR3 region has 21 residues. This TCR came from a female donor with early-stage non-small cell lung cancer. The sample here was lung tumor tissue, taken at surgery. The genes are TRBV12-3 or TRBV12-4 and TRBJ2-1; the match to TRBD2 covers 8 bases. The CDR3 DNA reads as TGTGCCAGCAGTGCAAGACCCCAGCGGGCTAGCGGGCCGAGGGAATACAATGAGCAGTTCTTC. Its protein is CASSARPQRASGPREYNEQFF.